The rows below give T cell receptor beta chains drawn from one sample of a study of OX40 agonist ivuxolimab in advanced cancers. TCRdb's table, derived via immunoSEQ multiplex PCR, lists solely in-frame clones and lacks some. The table lists approximately 87,000 clones, around 90% of them singletons. This material consisted of CD4+ or CD8+ T cells sorted from blood, taken in a trial of the OX40 agonist ivuxolimab. All receptors come from an adult with an advanced solid tumor such as melanoma, head and neck, liver or kidney cancer. Both conserved end residues are part of each CDR3.

j_gene	v_gene	CDR3aa
TRBJ2-3	TRBV21-1	CASSKERLSPPDTQYF
TRBJ2-7	TRBV30	CACRIEGRDYEQYF
TRBJ1-5	TRBV6-5	CASSPQGGSAQPQHF
TRBJ1-3	TRBV5-6	CASSLTQAISGNTIYF
TRBJ2-4	TRBV7-2	CASSQQDRNIQYF
TRBJ2-3	TRBV30	CAWWGSGTDTQYF
TRBJ2-7	TRBV12-5	CASGFDGQAYEQYF
TRBJ1-3	TRBV10-3	CAISEPGTADTIYF
TRBJ2-7	TRBV27	CASSPGTSSYEQYF
TRBJ1-3	TRBV19	CASSTGISGNTIYF
TRBJ1-1	TRBV6-5	CASSYLPGQYTEAFF
TRBJ2-3	TRBV21-1	CASSTPGLDTDTQYF
TRBJ2-3	TRBV11-3	CASSSGQSKSTDTQYF
TRBJ2-7	TRBV27	CASSPWDDREKYEQYF
TRBJ1-4	TRBV28	CASSLSEKLFF
TRBJ2-7	TRBV6-7	CASRLVADEQYF
TRBJ1-2	TRBV7-8	CASSPRAENYGYTF
TRBJ2-7	TRBV11-2	CASSLDPTSGATSYEQYF
TRBJ1-5	TRBV4-1	CASSHKGLGPPQHF
TRBJ1-3	TRBV9	CASSAQGTSGNTIYF
TRBJ1-1	TRBV27	CASSRGGTRAEAFF
TRBJ1-1	TRBV28	CASSFDSLNTEAFF